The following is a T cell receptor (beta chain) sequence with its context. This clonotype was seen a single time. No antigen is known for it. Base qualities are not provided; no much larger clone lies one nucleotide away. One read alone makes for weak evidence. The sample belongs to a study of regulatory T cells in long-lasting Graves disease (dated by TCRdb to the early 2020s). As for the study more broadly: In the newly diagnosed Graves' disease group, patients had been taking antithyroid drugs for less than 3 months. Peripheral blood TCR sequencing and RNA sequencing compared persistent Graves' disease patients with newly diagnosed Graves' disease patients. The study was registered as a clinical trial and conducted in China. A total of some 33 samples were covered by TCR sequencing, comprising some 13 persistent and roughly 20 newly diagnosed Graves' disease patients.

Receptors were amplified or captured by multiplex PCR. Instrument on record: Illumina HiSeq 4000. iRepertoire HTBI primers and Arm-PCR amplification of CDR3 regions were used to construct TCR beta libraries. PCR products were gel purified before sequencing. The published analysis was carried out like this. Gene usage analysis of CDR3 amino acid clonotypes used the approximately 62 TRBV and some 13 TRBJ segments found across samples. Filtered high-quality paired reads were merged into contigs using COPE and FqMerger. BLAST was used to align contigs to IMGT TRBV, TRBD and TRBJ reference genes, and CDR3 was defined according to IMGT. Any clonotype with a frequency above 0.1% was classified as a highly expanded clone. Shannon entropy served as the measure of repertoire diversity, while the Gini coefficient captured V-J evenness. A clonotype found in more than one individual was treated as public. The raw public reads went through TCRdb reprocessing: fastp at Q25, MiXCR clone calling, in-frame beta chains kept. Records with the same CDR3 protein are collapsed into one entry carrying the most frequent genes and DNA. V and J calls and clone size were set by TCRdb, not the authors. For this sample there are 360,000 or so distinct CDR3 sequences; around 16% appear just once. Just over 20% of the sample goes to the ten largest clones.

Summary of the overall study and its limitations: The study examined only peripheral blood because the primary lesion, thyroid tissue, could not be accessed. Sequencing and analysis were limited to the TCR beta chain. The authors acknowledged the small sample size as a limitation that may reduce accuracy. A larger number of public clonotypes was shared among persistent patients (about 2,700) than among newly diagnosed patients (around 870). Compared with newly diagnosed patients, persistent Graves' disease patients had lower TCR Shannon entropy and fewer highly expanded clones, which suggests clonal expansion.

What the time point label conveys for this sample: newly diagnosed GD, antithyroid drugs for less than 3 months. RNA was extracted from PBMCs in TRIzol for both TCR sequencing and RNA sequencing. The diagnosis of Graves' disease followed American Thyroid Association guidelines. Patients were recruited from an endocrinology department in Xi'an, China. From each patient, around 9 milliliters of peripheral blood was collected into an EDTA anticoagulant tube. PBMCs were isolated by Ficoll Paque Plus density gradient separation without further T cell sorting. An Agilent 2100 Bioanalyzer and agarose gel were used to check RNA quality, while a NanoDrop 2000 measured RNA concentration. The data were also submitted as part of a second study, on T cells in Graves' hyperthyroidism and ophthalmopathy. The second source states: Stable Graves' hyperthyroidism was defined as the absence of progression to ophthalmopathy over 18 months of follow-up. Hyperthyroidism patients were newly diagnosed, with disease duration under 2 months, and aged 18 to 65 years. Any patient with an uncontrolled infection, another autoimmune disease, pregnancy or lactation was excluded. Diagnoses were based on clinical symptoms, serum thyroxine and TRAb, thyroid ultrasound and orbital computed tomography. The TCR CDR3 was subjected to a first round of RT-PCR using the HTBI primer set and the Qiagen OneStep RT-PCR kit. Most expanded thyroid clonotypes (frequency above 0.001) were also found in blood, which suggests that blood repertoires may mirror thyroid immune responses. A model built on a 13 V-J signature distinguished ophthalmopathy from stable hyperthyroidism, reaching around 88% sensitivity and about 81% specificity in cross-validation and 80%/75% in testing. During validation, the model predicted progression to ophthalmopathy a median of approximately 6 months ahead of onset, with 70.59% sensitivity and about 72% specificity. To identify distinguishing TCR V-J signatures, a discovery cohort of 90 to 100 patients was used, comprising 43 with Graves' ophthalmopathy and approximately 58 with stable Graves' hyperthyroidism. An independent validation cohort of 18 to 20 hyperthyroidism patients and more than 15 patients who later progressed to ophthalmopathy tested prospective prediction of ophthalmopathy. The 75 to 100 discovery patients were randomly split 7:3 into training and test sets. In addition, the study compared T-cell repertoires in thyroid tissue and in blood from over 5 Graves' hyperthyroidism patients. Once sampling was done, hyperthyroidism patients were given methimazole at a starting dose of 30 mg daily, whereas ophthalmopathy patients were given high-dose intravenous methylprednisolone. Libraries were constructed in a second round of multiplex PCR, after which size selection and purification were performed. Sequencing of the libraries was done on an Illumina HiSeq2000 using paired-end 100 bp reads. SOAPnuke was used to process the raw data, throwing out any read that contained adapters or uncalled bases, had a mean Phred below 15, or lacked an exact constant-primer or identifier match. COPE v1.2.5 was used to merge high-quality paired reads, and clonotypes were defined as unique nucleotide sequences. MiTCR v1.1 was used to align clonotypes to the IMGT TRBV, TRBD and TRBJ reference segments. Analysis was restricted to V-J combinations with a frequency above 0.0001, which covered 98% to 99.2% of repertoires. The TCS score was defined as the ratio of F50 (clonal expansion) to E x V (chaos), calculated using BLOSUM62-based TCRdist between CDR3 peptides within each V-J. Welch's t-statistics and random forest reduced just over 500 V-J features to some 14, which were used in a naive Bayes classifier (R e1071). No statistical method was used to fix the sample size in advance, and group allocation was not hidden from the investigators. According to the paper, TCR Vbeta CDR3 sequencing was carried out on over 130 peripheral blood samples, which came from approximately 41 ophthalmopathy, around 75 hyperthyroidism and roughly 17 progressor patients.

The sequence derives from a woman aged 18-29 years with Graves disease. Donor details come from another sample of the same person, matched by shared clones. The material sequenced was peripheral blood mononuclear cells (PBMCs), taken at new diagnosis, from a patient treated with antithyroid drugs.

The CDR3 sequence is CASSFRVATNEKLFF. The bases read TGTGCCAGCAGTTTTAGGGTTGCAACTAATGAAAAACTGTTTTTT. The chain links TRBV27 with TRBJ1-4; too little of a D gene remains to name it. At the junction V is shortened by 3 bases and J by 0 bases, with 8 bases in between. Its CDR3 holds 15 amino acids, cysteine through phenylalanine. Kept here is only the CDR3 DNA, which spans 45 bases and is read in frame from base 1. CDR1 MNHEY and CDR2 SMNVEV are derived from the germline V gene (reference sequence).